This record covers a single TCR beta chain. Many counts were recorded for this clonotype. Its antigen target is currently unknown. There are no base qualities to consult, and no much larger clone falls within one base. The data derive from a study of spatial heterogeneity in lung cancer (dated by TCRdb to the late 2010s). Background on the whole study: More beta-chain than alpha-chain transcripts were consistently detected, likely reflecting higher beta-chain transcript abundance. Both alpha and beta chains were TCR-sequenced in samples taken at surgery, namely 220 tumor regions, approximately 66 matched nontumor lung samples and 55 to 60 PBMC samples. In tumor regions, TCR transcript counts showed a strong correlation with a T cell transcriptional module score from matched bulk RNA-seq. TCR repertoire features were related to nonsynonymous mutation counts determined by whole-exome sequencing of tumor tissue. In the raw uncorrected reads, each unique combination of TCR and UMI appeared more than ten times on average. TCR alpha and beta repertoires were quantitatively compared across multiple tumor regions, matched nontumor lung and blood in non-small cell lung cancer.

Study-wide findings and limitations: Counts of ubiquitous and regional expanded TCRs correlated with counts of ubiquitous and regional nonsynonymous mutations, respectively. The tumor nonsynonymous mutation count correlated with the number of expanded intratumoral alpha and beta TCRs. Confirming at a functional level the hypothesis that regional TCRs recognize regional mutations was considered to require additional single-cell paired TCR alpha and beta sequencing. Estimated TCR-seq coverage of tumor T cells was only around 6.7% for alpha chains and approximately 12% for beta chains.

What the time point label conveys for this sample: sample taken at primary tumor resection. Donors were 72 patients with early-stage, untreated non-small cell lung cancer from the lung TRACERx cohort. Without any cell sorting, TCR sequencing was performed on whole RNA extracted either from tumor and nontumor lung tissue or from cryopreserved PBMC samples. A patient was chosen for TCR sequencing only when enough RNA was available from at least two tumor regions. Before being selected, tumor and adjacent nontumor lung specimens were reviewed by a lung pathologist. Library method: 5' RACE. Data came from a NextSeq 500. In the TCR library protocol, a unique molecular identifier was attached to each TCR cDNA molecule so that PCR and sequencing errors could be corrected. Per the source publication's procedure: TCR identification, UMI-based error correction and CDR3 extraction were performed with Decombinator tools. TCRs above a frequency of 2 per 1,000, corresponding to the top 1% of the tumor frequency distribution, were defined as expanded. Expanded tumor TCRs were classed as regional if statistically deemed absent (corrected P<0.05) from at least one tumor region, otherwise ubiquitous. Rényi diversity was computed with the R vegan package after subsampling each repertoire 100 times to 5,000 TCRs. CDR3 similarity networks were built from amino acid triplet string-kernel similarity, connecting CDR3s with pairwise similarity above 0.82. TCRdb cleaned the public reads at Q25 with fastp, built clones with MiXCR and kept in-frame beta chains. One record per CDR3 amino acid sequence lists the most common genes and DNA. The V and J calls shown here were made by TCRdb, not taken from the authors' results. This sample is represented by 100,000 to 110,000 distinct CDR3 sequences; nearly 4.5% of them were singletons. Around 20% of the sample comes from the top ten.

CDR1 and CDR2 (MNHEY, SMNVEV) derive from the germline V gene (reference sequence). From its cysteine to its phenylalanine, the CDR3 spans 16 amino acids. CDR3 DNA is the only sequence kept; it has 48 bases, read in frame from the first base. For this chain, trimming is 5 bases at the V end and 4 bases at the J end, and the number of junction bases without a gene match is 13. Sequenced material: lung tumor tissue, taken at surgery. The clonotype was recovered from a male donor with early-stage non-small cell lung cancer. This sequence uses TRBV27 and TRBJ2-7; the central 8 bases match TRBD2. The CDR3 here reads CASSPQGTRISYEQYF. The sequenced DNA: TGTGCCAGCAGTCCGCAAGGGACTAGGATTTCTTACGAGCAGTACTTC.